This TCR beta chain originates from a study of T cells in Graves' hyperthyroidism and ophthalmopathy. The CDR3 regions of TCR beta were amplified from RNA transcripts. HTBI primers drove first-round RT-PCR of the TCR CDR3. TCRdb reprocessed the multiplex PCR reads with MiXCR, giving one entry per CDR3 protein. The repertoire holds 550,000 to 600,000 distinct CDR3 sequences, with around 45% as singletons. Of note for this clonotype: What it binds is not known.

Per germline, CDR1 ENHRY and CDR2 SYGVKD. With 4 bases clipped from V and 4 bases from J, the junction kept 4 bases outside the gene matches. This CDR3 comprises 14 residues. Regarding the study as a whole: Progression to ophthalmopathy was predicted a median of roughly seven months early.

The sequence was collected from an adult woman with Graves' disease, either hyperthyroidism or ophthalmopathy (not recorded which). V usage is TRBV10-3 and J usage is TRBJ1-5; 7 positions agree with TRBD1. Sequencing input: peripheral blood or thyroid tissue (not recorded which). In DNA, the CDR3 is TGTGCCATCAGTGGGGACAGCGGGAATCAGCCCCAGCATTTT. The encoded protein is CAISGDSGNQPQHF.